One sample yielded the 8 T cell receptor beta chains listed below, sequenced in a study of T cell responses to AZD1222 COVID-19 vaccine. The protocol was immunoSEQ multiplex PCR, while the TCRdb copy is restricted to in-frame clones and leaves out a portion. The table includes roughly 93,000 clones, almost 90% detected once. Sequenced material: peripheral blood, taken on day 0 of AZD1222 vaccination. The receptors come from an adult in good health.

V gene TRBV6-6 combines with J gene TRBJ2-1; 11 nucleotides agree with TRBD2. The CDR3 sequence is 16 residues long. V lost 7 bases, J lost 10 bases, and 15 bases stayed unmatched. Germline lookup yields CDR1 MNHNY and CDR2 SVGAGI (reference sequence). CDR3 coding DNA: TGTGCCAGCATTGAGGAATGGCTAGCGGGAGGAGGGGAGCAGTTCTTC. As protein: CASIEEWLAGGGEQFF.

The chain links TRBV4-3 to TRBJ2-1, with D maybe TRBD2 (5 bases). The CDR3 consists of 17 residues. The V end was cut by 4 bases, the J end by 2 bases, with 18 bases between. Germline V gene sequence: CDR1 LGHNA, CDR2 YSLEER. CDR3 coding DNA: TGCGCCAGCAGCCCTCTAGGTGCCGGGATGCCCTACAATGAGCAGTTCTTC. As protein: CASSPLGAGMPYNEQFF.

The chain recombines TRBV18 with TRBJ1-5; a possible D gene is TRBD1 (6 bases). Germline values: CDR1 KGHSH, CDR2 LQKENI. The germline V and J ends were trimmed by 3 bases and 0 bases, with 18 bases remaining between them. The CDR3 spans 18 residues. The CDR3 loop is CASSPLGTSQGSNQPQHF. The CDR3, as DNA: TGTGCCAGCTCACCCCTAGGGACATCCCAGGGTAGCAATCAGCCCCAGCATTTT. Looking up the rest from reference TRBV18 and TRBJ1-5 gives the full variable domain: NAGVMQNPRHLVRRRGQEARLRCSPMKGHSHVYWYRQLPEEGLKFMVYLQKENIIDESGMPKERFSAEFPKEGPSILRIQQVVRGDSAAYFCASSPLGTSQGSNQPQHFGDGTRLSIL.

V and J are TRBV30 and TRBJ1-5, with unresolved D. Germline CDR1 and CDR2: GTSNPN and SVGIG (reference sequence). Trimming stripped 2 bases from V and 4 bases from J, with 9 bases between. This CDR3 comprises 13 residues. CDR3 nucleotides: TGTGCCTGGAGTCCCCGGTCGAATCAGCCCCAGCATTTT. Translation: CAWSPRSNQPQHF.

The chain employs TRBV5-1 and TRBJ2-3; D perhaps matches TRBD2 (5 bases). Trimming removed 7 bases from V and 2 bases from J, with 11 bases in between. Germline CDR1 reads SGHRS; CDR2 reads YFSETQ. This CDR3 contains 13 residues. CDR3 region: CASWGVVTDTQYF. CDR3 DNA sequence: TGCGCCAGCTGGGGAGTAGTCACAGATACGCAGTATTTT.

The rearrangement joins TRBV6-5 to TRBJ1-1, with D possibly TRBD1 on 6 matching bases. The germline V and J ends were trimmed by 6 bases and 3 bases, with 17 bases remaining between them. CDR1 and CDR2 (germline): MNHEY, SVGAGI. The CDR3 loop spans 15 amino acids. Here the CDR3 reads CASSPPTGLYTEAFF. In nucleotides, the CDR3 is TGTGCCAGCAGCCCCCCGACAGGTCTGTACACTGAAGCTTTCTTT.

CDR3 nucleotides: TGTGCCAGCAGCCTACGACTAGCGGGAGGTTTCCAAGAGACCCAGTACTTC. Translated, it gives CASSLRLAGGFQETQYF. The chain joins TRBV27 to TRBJ2-5, with 13 nucleotides matching TRBD2. The CDR3 is 17 residues long. Germline CDR1 is MNHEY and CDR2 is SMNVEV (reference sequence). V shed 6 bases, J shed 1 base, and the junction held 8 bases outside the gene matches.

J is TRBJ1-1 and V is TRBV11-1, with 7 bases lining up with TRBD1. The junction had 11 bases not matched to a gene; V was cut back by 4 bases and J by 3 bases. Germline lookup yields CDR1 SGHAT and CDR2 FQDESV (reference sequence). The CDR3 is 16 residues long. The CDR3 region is CASSYLEGQGDTEAFF. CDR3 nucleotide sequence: TGTGCCAGCAGCTATCTTGAGGGTCAGGGGGACACTGAAGCTTTCTTT.